What follows describes a single TCR beta chain. V was clipped by 2 bases and J by 3 bases, with 11 bases between them. Germline V gives CDR1 MNHNY, CDR2 SVGAGI (reference sequence). This CDR3 is 15 amino acids long. This sample stems from a study of blood T cell repertoires in COVID-19. The wider study: Sources were T cells, B-cell-depleted T cells, or PBMCs; the material itself was cDNA or gDNA.

Clones were read by immunoSEQ multiplex PCR, and TCRdb kept only the in-frame ones, dropping some. The table includes approximately 180,000 clones, 80% to 90% detected once. This receptor was identified in a human donor with active or convalescent COVID-19. The donor label of this sample is uncertain. This chain links TRBV6-6 with TRBJ1-5; maybe TRBD1 (5 bases). Sequenced input: peripheral blood. The CDR3 DNA follows: TGTGCCAGCAGTTACGGCAGGGCGGCCAATCAGCCCCAGCATTTT. It translates to CASSYGRAANQPQHF.